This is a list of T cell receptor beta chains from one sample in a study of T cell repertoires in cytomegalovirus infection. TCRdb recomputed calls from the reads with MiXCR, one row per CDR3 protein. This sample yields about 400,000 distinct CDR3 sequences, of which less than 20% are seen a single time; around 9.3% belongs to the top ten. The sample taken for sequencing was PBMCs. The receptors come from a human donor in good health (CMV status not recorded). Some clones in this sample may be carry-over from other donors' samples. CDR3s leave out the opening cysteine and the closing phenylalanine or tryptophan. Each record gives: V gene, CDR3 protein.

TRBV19 ASSIGQDNTEAF
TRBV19 ASSSPGQGNYNEQF
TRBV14 ASSNAQGWTQY
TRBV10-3 AIREGTGGTYEQY
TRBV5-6 ASSLAWSSEQY
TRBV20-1 SASFPPWGDQETQY
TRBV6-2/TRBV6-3 ASDPGLAGLDTQY
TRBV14 ASSQGIAKNIQY
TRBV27 ASKGTDTQY
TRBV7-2 ASSLAAGGLGEQY
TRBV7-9 ASSLALYEQY